This entry lists 14 T cell receptor beta chains sequenced from one sample in a study of cytotoxic CD8 clonotypes in ibrutinib-treated CLL. The data were produced by immunoSEQ multiplex PCR, yet TCRdb's version contains in-frame clones alone and is incomplete. This sample carries hundreds of thousands of clones, around three quarters of them seen once, and the ten largest clones take just over 15%. This sample comprised PBMCs, obtained after 24 months of ibrutinib treatment. These receptor sequences come from a human donor with chronic lymphocytic leukemia.

The genes are TRBV11-2 and TRBJ2-7, with D maybe TRBD2 (6 bases). With 5 bases removed from V and 0 bases from J, the gap between germline ends came to 17 bases. CDR1 is SGHAT and CDR2 is FQNNGV in the germline V gene. This CDR3 spans 16 amino acids. CDR3 DNA: TGTGCCAGCAGCGCAGGCCGGGACTTTAGCTCCTACGAGCAGTACTTC. This gives the protein CASSAGRDFSSYEQYF.

The chain joins TRBV7-2 to TRBJ1-2; D remains unclear. The CDR3 consists of 14 residues. Trimming removed 2 bases at V and 4 bases at J, with 11 bases between. CDR1 SGHTA and CDR2 FQGNSA come from the germline V gene. In nucleotides, the CDR3 is TGTGCCAGCAGCTTAATTAGGGTTACCTATGGCTACACCTTC. Translation gives CASSLIRVTYGYTF.

The V and J genes are TRBV30 and TRBJ2-7, with a tentative D call TRBD2 (5 bases). The CDR3 runs 13 residues. Trimming shortened V by 3 bases and J by 2 bases, and 11 bases separated the two germline ends. CDR1 and CDR2 (germline): GTSNPN, SVGIG (reference sequence). The CDR3: CAWSLGGTYEQYF. CDR3 nucleotides: TGTGCCTGGAGCCTCGGAGGAACCTACGAGCAGTACTTC. Together with reference TRBV30 and TRBJ2-7, the CDR3 gives the full variable domain: SQTIHQWPATLVQPVGSPLSLECTVEGTSNPNLYWYRQAAGRGLQLLFYSVGIGQISSEVPQNLSASRPQDRQFILSSKKLLLSDSGFYLCAWSLGGTYEQYFGPGTRLTVT.

This clone was picked up a small number of times. In the same sample, other DNA sequences code for this CDR3. The chain combines TRBV19 with TRBJ2-3; D is perhaps TRBD1 (6 bases). The CDR3 spans 14 residues. V lost 5 bases and J lost 0, with 9 bases in between. The V gene's germline CDR1 is LNHDA and CDR2 SQIVND (reference sequence). In DNA form, the CDR3 reads TGTGCCAGTAGTCCGGGACAAAGCACAGATACGCAGTATTTT. Translating gives CASSPGQSTDTQYF.

The rearrangement links TRBV6-6 to TRBJ1-5; TRBD1 matches at 8 bases. CDR3 length equals 14 residues. J gave up 0 bases and V 11 bases, and 6 bases lay outside the gene matches. The germline V gene encodes CDR1 MNHNY and CDR2 SVGAGI (reference sequence). In nucleotides, the CDR3 is TGTGCCGTAAGCAGGGGGCTTAGCAATCAGCCCCAGCATTTT. It codes for CAVSRGLSNQPQHF.

V and J are TRBV5-1 and TRBJ2-5; 8 bases are a match to TRBD2. This CDR3 has 11 residues. Looked up from germline, CDR1 is SGHRS and CDR2 is YFSETQ. The V gene end was trimmed by 6 bases and the J gene end by 7 bases; junction bases not matched to a gene: 2. The CDR3 reads CASNAGGTQYF. CDR3 DNA: TGCGCCAGCAACGCGGGGGGGACCCAGTACTTC.

The sample holds a few counts of this clone. The chain couples TRBV10-3 to TRBJ2-7, with 8 bases that match TRBD2. J gave up 3 bases and V 4 bases, and 2 bases lay outside the gene matches. The V gene's germline CDR1 is ENHRY and CDR2 SYGVKD. The CDR3 extends over 13 amino acids. CDR3 sequence: CAISGSGSYEQYF. CDR3 nucleotides: TGTGCCATCAGTGGAAGCGGGAGCTACGAGCAGTACTTC.

The V and J genes are TRBV19 and TRBJ2-6; no clear D gene. Germline assignment: CDR1 LNHDA and CDR2 SQIVND (reference sequence). The ends were cut back, 8 bases at V and 3 bases at J, with 5 bases in the middle. The CDR3 runs to 12 residues. The CDR3 DNA sequence: TGTGCCAGTCGGCTTGGGGCCAACGTCCTGACTTTC. It yields the protein CASRLGANVLTF.

The chain uses TRBV30 and TRBJ2-3; 9 nucleotides match TRBD2. Germline CDR1 reads GTSNPN; CDR2 reads SVGIG (reference sequence). There are 17 residues in the CDR3. V gave up 5 bases and J gave up 2 bases; unmatched junction bases: 14. In DNA, the CDR3 is TGTGCCTGGTCCCCCCGGAGGCTAGCGGGACCCACAGATACGCAGTATTTT. This sequence encodes CAWSPRRLAGPTDTQYF.

The chain carries TRBV9 and TRBJ2-3; no firm D call. Per germline, CDR1 SGDLS and CDR2 YYNGEE. V was cut by 3 bases and J by 6 bases, with 2 bases left in between. The CDR3 has 10 amino acids. CDR3 bases: TGTGCCAGCAGCGCCGATACGCAGTATTTT. This codes for CASSADTQYF.

This chain connects TRBV29-1 to TRBJ2-1; 13 bases fit TRBD2. The germline V gene has CDR1 SQVTM and CDR2 ANQGSEA. With 7 bases clipped from V and 9 bases from J, the junction kept 12 bases outside the gene matches. The CDR3 sequence is 15 residues long. CDR3 amino acids: CSGLKLAGGLVEQFF. The CDR3, as DNA: TGCAGCGGGCTCAAACTAGCGGGAGGGCTCGTTGAGCAGTTCTTC.

In its sample, this clone was seen once. The V and J genes are TRBV11-1 and TRBJ2-2, with 8 bases identical to TRBD1. With 1 base clipped from V and 1 base from J, the junction kept 8 bases outside the gene matches. The germline V gene has CDR1 SGHAT and CDR2 FQDESV (reference sequence). The CDR3 extends over 18 amino acids. CDR3 in amino acids: CASSLDQPGTGNTGELFF. CDR3 nucleotides: TGTGCCAGCAGCTTAGACCAACCCGGGACAGGGAACACCGGGGAGCTGTTTTTT.

The chain employs TRBV19 and TRBJ2-7; 10 nucleotides agree with TRBD2. The ends lost 2 bases at V and 3 bases at J; junction bases unmatched: 4. Germline V gives CDR1 LNHDA, CDR2 SQIVND (reference sequence). The CDR3 is 15 residues long. The CDR3 nucleotides are TGTGCCAGTAGTATAACTAGCGGGGACTACTACGAGCAGTACTTC. This codes for CASSITSGDYYEQYF.

This clone was found once. The V gene is TRBV5-4, the J gene TRBJ2-7; D gene ambiguous. Germline V gene data show CDR1 as SGHNT and CDR2 as YYREEE (reference sequence). V shed 1 base and J shed 5 bases, with 16 bases lying between them. The CDR3 runs 15 residues. CDR3 DNA sequence: TGTGCCAGCAGCTTGTTACCGCATTCAGACAACGAGCAGTACTTC. Translation gives CASSLLPHSDNEQYF.